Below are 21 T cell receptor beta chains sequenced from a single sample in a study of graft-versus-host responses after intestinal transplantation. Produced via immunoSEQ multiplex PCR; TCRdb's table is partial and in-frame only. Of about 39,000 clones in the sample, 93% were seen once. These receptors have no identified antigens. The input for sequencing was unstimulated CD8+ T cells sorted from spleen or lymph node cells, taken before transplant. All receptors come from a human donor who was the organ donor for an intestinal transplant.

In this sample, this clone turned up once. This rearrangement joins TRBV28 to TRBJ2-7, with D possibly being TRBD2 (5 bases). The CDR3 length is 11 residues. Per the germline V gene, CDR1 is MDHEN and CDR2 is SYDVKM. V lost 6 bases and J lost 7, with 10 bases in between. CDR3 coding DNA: TGTGCCAGCAGGGACTTCGGTGAGCAGTACTTC. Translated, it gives CASRDFGEQYF.

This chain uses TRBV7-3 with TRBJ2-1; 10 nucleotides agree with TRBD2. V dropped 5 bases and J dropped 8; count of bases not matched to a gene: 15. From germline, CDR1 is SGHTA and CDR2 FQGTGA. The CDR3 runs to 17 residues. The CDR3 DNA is TGTGCCAGCAGCCCCGGTTGGACTAGCGGTCGATTCGATGAGCAGTTCTTC. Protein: CASSPGWTSGRFDEQFF.

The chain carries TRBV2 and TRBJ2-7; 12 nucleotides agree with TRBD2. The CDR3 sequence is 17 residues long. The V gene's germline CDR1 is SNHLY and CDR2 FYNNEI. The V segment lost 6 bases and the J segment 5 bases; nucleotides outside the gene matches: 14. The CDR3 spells CASRPERETSGSHEQYF. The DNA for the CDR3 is TGTGCCAGCAGACCTGAGCGGGAGACTAGCGGGAGCCACGAGCAGTACTTC.

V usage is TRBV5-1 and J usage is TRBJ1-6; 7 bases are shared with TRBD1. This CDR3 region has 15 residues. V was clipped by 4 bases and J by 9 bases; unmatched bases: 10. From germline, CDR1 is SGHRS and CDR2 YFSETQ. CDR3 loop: CASSSRQGGVSPLHF. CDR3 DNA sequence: TGCGCCAGCAGCAGCCGACAGGGTGGTGTTTCACCCCTCCACTTT.

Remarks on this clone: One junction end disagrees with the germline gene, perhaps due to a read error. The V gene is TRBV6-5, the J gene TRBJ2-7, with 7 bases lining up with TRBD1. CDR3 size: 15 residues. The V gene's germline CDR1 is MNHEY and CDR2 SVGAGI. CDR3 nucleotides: TGTGCCAGCGGTTATTCCGACAGGGTGAGCTACGAGCAGTACTTC. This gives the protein CASGYSDRVSYEQYF.

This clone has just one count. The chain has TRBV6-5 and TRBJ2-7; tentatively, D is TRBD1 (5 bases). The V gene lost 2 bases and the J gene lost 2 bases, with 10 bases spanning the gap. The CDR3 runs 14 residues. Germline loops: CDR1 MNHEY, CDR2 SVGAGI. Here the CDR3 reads CASSYSQGPYEQYF. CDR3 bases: TGTGCCAGCAGTTACAGTCAGGGCCCCTACGAGCAGTACTTC.

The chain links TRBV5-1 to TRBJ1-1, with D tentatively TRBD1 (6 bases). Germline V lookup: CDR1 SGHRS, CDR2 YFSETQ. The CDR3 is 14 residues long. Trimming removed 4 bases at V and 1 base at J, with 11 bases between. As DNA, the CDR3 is TGCGCCAGCAGCCCCGGGACACCGAACACTGAAGCTTTCTTT. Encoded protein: CASSPGTPNTEAFF.

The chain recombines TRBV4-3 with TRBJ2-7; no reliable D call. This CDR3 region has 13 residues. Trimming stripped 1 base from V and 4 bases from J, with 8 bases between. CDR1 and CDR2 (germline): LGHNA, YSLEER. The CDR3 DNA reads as TGCGCCAGCAGCCAAGTGGTGGGGTACGAGCAGTACTTC. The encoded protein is CASSQVVGYEQYF.

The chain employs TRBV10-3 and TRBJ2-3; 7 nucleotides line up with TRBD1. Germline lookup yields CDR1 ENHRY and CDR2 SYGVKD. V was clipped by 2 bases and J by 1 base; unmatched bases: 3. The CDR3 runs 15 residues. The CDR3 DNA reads TGTGCCATCAGTGAGGTGGGACAGCGCACAGATACGCAGTATTTT. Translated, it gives CAISEVGQRTDTQYF.

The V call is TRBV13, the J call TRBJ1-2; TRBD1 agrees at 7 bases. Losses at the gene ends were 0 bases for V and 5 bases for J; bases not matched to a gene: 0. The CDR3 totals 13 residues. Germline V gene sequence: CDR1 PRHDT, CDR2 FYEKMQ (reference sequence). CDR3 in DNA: TGTGCCAGCAGCTTAGGGACAGGGTATGGCTACACCTTC. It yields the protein CASSLGTGYGYTF.

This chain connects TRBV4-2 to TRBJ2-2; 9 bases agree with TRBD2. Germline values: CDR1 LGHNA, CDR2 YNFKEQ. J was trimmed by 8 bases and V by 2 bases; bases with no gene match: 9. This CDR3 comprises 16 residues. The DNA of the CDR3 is TGTGCCAGCAGCCAATGGGCGGGAGGGCCGGTAGGGGAGCTGTTTTTT. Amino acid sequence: CASSQWAGGPVGELFF.

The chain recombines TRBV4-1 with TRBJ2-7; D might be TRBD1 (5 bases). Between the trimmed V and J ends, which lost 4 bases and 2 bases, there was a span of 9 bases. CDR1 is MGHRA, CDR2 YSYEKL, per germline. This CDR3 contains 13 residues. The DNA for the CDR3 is TGCGCCAGCAGCCTCCAGGGTGCCTACGAGCAGTACTTC. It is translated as CASSLQGAYEQYF.

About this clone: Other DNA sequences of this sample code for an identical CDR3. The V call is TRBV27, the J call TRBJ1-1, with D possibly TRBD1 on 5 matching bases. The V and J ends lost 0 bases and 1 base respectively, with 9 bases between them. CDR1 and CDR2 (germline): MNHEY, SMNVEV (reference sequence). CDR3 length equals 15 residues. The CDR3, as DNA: TGTGCCAGCAGTTTATCAAGGGGTCGGAACACTGAAGCTTTCTTT. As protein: CASSLSRGRNTEAFF.

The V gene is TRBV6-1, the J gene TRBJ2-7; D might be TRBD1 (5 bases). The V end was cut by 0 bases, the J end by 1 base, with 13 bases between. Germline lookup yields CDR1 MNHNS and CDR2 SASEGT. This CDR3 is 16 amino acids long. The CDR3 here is CASSEAPARGSYEQYF. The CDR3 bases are TGTGCCAGCAGTGAAGCCCCCGCTAGGGGATCCTACGAGCAGTACTTC.

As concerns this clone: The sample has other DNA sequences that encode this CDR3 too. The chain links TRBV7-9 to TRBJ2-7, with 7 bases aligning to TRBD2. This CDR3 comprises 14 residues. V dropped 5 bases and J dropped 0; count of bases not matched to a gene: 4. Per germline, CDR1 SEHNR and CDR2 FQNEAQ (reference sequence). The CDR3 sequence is CASSPGGSSYEQYF. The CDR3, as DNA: TGTGCCAGCAGCCCCGGGGGGAGCTCCTACGAGCAGTACTTC.

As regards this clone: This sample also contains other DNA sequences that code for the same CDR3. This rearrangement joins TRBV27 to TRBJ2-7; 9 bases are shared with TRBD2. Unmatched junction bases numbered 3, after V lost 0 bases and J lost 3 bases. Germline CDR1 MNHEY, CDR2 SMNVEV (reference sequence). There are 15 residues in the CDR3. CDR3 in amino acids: CASSLSAGGLYEQYF. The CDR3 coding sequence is TGTGCCAGCAGTTTATCGGCGGGAGGGCTCTACGAGCAGTACTTC.

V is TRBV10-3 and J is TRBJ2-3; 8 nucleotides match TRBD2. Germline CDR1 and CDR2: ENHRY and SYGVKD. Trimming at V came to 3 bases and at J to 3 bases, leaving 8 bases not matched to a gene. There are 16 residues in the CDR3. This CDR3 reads CAISDWSGRLTDTQYF. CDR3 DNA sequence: TGTGCCATCAGTGACTGGAGCGGGAGACTAACAGATACGCAGTATTTT.

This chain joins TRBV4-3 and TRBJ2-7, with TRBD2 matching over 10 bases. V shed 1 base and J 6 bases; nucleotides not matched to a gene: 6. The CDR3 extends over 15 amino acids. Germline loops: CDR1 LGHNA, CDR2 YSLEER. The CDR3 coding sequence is TGCGCCAGCAGCCAAGTGTATGCTAGCGGGAGCGAGCAGTACTTC. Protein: CASSQVYASGSEQYF.

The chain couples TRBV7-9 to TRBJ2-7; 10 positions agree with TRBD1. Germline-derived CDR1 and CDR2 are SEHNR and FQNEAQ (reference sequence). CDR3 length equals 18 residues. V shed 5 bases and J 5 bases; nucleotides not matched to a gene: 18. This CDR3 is CASSPRGPGQGILDEQYF. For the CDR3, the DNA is TGTGCCAGCAGCCCGAGAGGACCGGGACAGGGGATTTTGGACGAGCAGTACTTC. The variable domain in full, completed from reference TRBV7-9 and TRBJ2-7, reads DTGVSQNPRHKITKRGQNVTFRCDPISEHNRLYWYRQTLGQGPEFLTYFQNEAQLEKSRLLSDRFSAERPKGSFSTLEIQRTEQGDSAMYLCASSPRGPGQGILDEQYFGPGTRLTVT.

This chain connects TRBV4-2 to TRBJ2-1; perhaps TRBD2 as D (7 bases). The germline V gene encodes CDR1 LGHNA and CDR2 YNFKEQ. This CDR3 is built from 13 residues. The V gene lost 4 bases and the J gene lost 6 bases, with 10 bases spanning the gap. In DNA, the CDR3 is TGTGCCAGCAGCCGAGGGGGGGGCAATGAGCAGTTCTTC. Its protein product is CASSRGGGNEQFF.

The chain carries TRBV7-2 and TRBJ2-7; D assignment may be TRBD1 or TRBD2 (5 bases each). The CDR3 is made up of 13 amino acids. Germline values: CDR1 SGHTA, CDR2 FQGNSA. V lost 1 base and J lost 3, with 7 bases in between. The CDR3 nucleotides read TGTGCCAGCAGCTTAGGGGGGTACTACGAGCAGTACTTC. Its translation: CASSLGGYYEQYF.